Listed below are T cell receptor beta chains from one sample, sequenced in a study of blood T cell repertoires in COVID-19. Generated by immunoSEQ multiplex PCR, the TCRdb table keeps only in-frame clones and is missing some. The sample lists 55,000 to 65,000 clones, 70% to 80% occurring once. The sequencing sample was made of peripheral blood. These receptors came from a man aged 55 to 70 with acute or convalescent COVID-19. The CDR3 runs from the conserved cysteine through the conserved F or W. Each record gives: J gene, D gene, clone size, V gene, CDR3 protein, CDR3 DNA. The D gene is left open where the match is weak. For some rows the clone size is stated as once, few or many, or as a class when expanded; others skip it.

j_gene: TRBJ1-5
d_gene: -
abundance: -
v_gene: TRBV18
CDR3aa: CASSPPPGGHQPQHF
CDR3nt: TGTGCCAGCTCACCACCACCCGGGGGACATCAGCCCCAGCATTTT

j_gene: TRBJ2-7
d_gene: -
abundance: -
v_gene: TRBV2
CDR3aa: CASSQSYEQYF
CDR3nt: TGTGCCAGCAGTCAGTCCTACGAGCAGTACTTC

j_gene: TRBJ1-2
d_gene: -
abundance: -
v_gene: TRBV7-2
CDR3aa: CASSFQQGRGYTF
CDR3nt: TGTGCCAGCAGCTTCCAACAGGGTCGGGGCTACACCTTC

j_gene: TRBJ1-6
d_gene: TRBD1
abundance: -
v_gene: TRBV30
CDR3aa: CAWSGTGASPLHF
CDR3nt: TGTGCCTGGTCCGGGACAGGGGCTTCACCCCTCCACTTT

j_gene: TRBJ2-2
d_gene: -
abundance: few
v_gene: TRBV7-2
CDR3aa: CASSLAVGAGTGELFF
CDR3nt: TGTGCCAGCAGCTTAGCGGTGGGAGCGGGCACCGGGGAGCTGTTTTTT

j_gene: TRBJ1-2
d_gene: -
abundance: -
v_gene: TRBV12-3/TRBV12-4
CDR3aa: CASSLGQYGYTF
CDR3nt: TGTGCCAGCAGTCTAGGACAGTATGGCTACACCTTC

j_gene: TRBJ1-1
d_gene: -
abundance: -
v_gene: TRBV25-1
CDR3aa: CASSPPGVTLEAFF
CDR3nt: TGTGCCAGCAGTCCACCGGGAGTAACACTTGAAGCTTTCTTT

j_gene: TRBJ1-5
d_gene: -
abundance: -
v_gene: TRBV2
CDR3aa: CASRPQASNQPQHF
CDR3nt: TGTGCCAGCAGGCCTCAGGCTAGCAATCAGCCCCAGCATTTT

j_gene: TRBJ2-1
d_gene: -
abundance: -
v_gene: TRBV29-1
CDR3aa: CSVESNEQFF
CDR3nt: TGCAGCGTTGAGAGCAATGAGCAGTTCTTC

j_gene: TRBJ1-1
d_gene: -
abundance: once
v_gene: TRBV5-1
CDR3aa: CASSLVTLRDTEAFF
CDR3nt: TGCGCCAGCAGCTTGGTTACACTCAGGGACACTGAAGCTTTCTTT

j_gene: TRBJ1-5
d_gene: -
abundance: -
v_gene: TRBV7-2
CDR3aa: CASSAQTGGDQPQHF
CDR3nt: TGTGCCAGCAGCGCACAGACAGGTGGTGATCAGCCCCAGCATTTT

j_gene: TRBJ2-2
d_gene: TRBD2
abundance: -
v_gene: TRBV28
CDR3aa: CASSPGGSGRAGELFF
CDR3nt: TGTGCCAGCAGTCCGGGGGGTAGCGGGAGAGCCGGGGAGCTGTTTTTT

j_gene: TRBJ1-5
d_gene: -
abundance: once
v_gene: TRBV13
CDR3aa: CASSLRQGPFYSNQPQHF
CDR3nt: TGTGCCAGCAGCCTCCGGCAGGGGCCATTTTATAGCAATCAGCCCCAGCATTTT

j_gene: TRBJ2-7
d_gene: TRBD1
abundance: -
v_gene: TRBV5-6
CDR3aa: CASSWDRMSYEQYF
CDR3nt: TGTGCCAGCAGCTGGGACAGGATGTCCTACGAGCAGTACTTC

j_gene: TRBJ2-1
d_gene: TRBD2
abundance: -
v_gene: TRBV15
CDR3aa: CATSRRLAGGNEQFF
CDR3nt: TGTGCCACCAGCCGCCGGCTAGCGGGAGGGAATGAGCAGTTCTTC

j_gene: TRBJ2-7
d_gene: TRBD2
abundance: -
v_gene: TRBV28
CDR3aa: CASSRGRGVSSYEQYF
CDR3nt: TGTGCCAGCAGCCGGGGGCGGGGGGTTAGCTCCTACGAGCAGTACTTC

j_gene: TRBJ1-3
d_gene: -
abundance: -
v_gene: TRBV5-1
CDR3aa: CASREQHSGNTIYF
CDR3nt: TGCGCCAGCAGAGAACAGCACTCTGGAAACACCATATATTTT

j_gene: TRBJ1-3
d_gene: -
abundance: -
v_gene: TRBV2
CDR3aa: CASSLTAGSSGNTIYF
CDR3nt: TGTGCCAGCAGCCTCACAGCGGGTTCCTCTGGAAACACCATATATTTT

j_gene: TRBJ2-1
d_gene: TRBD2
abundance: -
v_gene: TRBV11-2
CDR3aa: CASSPALAGGLNEQFF
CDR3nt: TGTGCCAGCAGCCCCGCGCTAGCGGGAGGGCTCAATGAGCAGTTCTTC

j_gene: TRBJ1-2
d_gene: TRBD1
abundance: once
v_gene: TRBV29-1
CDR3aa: CSASGDRGALNYGYTF
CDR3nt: TGCAGCGCATCCGGCGACAGGGGGGCGTTAAACTATGGCTACACCTTC

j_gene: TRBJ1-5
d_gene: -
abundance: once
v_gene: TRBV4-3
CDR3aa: CASSQDMSQPQHF
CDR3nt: TGCGCCAGCAGCCAAGATATGAGCCAGCCCCAGCATTTT

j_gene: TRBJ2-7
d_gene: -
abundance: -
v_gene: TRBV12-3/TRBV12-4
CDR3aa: CASKVGQSYEQYF
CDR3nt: TGTGCCAGCAAAGTGGGGCAGTCCTACGAGCAGTACTTC

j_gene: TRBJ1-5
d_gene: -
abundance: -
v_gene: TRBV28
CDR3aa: CASSKGFNQPQHF
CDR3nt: TGTGCCAGCAGTAAGGGGTTCAATCAGCCCCAGCATTTT

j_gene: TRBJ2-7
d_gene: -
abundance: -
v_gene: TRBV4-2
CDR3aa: CASSQDIATGEYF
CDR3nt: TGTGCCAGCAGCCAAGATATTGCGACAGGAGAGTACTTC

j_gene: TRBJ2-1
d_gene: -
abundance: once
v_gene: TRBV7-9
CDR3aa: CASSFVTGYNEQFF
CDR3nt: TGTGCCAGCAGCTTCGTGACAGGTTACAATGAGCAGTTCTTC

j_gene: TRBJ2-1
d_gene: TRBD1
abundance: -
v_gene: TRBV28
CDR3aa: CASSFLRGTGGIEQFF
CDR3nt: TGTGCCAGCAGTTTCCTAAGGGGGACAGGGGGGATTGAGCAGTTCTTC

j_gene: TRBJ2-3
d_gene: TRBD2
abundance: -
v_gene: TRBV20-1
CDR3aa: CSASASGKTDTQYF
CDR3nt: TGCAGTGCTAGTGCTAGCGGGAAGACCGATACGCAGTATTTT

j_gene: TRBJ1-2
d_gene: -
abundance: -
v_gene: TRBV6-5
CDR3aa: CATVLSPNEGYTF
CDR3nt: TGTGCCACCGTCCTGAGCCCTAACGAGGGCTACACCTTC

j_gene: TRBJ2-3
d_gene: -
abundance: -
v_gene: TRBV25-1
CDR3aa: CASSEPMVGSAGTQYF
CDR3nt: TGTGCCAGCAGTGAACCAATGGTAGGAAGTGCAGGTACGCAGTATTTT

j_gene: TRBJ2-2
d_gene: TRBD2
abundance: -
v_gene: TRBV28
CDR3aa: CASRKPSGRSAGELFF
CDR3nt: TGTGCCAGCAGAAAACCAAGCGGGAGGTCGGCCGGGGAGCTGTTTTTT

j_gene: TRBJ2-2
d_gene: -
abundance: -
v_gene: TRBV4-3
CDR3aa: CARSRRDTYTGELFF
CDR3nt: TGCGCCCGCAGCCGACGGGACACCTACACCGGGGAGCTGTTTTTT

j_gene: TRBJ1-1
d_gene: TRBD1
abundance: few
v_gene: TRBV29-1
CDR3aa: CSVEGRQGASTEAFF
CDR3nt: TGCAGCGTTGAAGGCCGACAGGGGGCTTCCACTGAAGCTTTCTTT

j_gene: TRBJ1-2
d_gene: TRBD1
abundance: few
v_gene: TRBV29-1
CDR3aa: CSGRQGESEGYTF
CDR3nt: TGCAGCGGGCGACAGGGAGAGTCGGAAGGCTACACCTTC

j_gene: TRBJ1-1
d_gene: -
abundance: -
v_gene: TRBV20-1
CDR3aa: CSASGDRGGNTEAFF
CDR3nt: TGCAGTGCTAGTGGGGACCGGGGAGGGAACACTGAAGCTTTCTTT

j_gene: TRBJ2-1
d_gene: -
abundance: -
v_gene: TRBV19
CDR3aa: CASTDLPPYNEQFF
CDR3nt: TGTGCCAGTACGGACTTACCTCCCTACAATGAGCAGTTCTTC

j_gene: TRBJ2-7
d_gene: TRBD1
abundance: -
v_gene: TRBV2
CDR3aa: CASSGGPYEQYF
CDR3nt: TGTGCCAGCTCAGGGGGTCCATACGAGCAGTACTTC

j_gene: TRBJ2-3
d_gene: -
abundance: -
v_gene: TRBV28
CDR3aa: CASRSGAGTDTQYF
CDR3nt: TGTGCCAGCAGGTCCGGAGCCGGCACAGATACGCAGTATTTT

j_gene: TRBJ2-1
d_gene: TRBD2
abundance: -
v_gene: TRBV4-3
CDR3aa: CASSQSPGLAGAGYNEQFF
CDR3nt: TGCGCCAGCAGCCAATCACCGGGACTAGCGGGAGCGGGGTACAATGAGCAGTTCTTC

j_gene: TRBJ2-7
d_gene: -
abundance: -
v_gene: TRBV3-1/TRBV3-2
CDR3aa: CASSPSGAGLTYEQYF
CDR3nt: TGTGCCAGCAGCCCCAGCGGCGCGGGCCTGACCTACGAGCAGTACTTC

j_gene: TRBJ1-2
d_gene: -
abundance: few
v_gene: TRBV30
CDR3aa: CAWSDTGTYGYTF
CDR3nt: TGTGCCTGGAGTGACACAGGGACCTATGGCTACACCTTC

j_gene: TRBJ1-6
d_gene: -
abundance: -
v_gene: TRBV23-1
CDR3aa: CASTPTGPNNSPLHF
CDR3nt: TGCGCCAGCACCCCTACAGGGCCCAATAATTCACCCCTCCACTTT

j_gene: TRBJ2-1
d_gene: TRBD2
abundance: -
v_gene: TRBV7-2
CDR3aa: CASSPSGGRLDEQFF
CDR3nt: TGTGCCAGCAGCCCCTCGGGCGGGAGACTGGATGAGCAGTTCTTC

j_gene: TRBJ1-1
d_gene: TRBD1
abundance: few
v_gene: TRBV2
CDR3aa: CASKGQQDTEAFF
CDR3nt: TGTGCCAGCAAGGGACAGCAGGACACTGAAGCTTTCTTT

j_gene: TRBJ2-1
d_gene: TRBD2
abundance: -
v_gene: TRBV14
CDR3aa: CASSPLGSGNNEQFF
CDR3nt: TGTGCCAGCAGCCCACTTGGTAGCGGGAACAATGAGCAGTTCTTC

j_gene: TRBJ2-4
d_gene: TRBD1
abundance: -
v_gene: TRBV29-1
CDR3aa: CSVTIDRGGNIQYF
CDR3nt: TGCAGCGTCACTATTGACAGGGGGGGAAACATTCAGTACTTC